This T cell receptor (beta chain) stems from a study of Ad26.COV2.S vaccination and SARS-CoV-2 variants. In the study overall: As a participant in COV1001, the donor was in the Ad26.COV2.S trial arm.

Produced via immunoSEQ multiplex PCR; TCRdb's table is partial and in-frame only. The sample consists of roughly 320,000 clones, more than 70% of them appearing once. Treatment indicated: over 15 received Ad26.COV2.S at low or high dose, single or two shots; 5 received placebo; per-sample allocation not given. Sampling took place 63 days after the first vaccine or placebo injection. The sample in question was peripheral blood, obtained in a trial of Ad26.COV2.S vaccine versus placebo. The TCR comes from a person aged 18 to 65 who received the Ad26.COV2.S COVID-19 vaccine or a placebo.

The CDR3 DNA sequence: TGTGCCAGCAGTTCCACCCTTTGGACCGGCACAGATACGCAGTATTTT. It encodes CASSSTLWTGTDTQYF. The chain carries TRBV28 and TRBJ2-3; no clear D gene. Trimming cost V 4 bases and J 1 base, with 15 bases left between them. The CDR3 consists of 16 residues. CDR1 MDHEN and CDR2 SYDVKM come from the germline V gene.